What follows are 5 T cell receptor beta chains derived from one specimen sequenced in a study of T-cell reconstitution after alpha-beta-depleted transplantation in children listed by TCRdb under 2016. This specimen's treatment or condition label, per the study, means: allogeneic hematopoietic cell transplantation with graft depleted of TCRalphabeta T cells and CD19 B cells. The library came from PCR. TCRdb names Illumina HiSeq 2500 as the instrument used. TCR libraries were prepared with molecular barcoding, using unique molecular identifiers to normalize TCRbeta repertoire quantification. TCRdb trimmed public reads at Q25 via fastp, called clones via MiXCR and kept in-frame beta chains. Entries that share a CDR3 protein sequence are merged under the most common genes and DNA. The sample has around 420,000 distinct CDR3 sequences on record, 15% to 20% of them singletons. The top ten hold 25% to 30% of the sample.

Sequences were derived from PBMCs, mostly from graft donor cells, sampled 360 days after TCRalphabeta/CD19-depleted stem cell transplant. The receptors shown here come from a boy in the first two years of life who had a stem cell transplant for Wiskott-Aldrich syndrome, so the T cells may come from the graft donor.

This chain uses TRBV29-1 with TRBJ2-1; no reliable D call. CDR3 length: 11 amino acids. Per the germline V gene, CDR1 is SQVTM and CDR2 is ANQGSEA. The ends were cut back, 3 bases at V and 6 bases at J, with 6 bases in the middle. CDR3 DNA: TGCAGCGTTGAGCAGTTCAATGAGCAGTTCTTC. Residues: CSVEQFNEQFF.

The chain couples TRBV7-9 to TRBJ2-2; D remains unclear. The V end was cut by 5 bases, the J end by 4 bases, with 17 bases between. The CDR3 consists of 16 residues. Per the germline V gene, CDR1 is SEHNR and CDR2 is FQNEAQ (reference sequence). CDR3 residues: CASSGLPQTVTGELFF. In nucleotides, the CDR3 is TGTGCCAGCAGCGGGCTGCCGCAGACGGTCACCGGGGAGCTGTTTTTT.

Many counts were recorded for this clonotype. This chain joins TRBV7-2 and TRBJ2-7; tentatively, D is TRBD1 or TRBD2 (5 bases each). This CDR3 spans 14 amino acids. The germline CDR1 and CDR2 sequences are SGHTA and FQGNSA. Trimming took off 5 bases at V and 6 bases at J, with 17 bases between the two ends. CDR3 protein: CASSQWTLQGEQYF. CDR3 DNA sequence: TGTGCCAGCAGCCAATGGACTCTCCAGGGCGAGCAGTACTTC.

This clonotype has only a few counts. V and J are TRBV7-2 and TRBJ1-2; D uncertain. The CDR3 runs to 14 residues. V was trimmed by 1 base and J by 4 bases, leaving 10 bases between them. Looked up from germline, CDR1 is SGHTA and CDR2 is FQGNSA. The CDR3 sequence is CASSLVPTSYGYTF. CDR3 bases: TGTGCCAGCAGCTTAGTTCCTACTAGCTATGGCTACACCTTC.

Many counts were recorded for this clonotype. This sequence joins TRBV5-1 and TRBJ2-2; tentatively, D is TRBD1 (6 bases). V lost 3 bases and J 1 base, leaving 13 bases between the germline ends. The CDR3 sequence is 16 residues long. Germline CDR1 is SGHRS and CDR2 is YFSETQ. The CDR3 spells CASSSQGVQNTGELFF. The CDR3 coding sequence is TGCGCCAGCAGCTCACAGGGCGTCCAGAACACCGGGGAGCTGTTTTTT.